This T cell receptor beta chain comes out of a study of blood T cell repertoires in COVID-19 (dated by TCRdb to about 2020). Study-level background: Samples covering the acute and convalescent phases of COVID-19 were provided by collaborators in the United States, Italy and Spain. The material from the prospective study consisted of cDNA or gDNA derived from T cells, B-cell-depleted T cells, or PBMCs. Subjects who had been exposed to COVID-19, were actively infected with it, or had recovered from it provided the deeply sampled blood TCRbeta repertoires that made up the dataset. The repertoires were released in a freely available public database meant as a resource for research on the immune response to SARS-CoV-2. Samples came from the ongoing ImmuneRACE study (first 160 participants) plus 1,254 subjects from 6 global collaborators. A de-identified subject ID, COVID-19 status, age in years and sex were almost always included in the sample metadata. Where available, HLA class I and class II types were taken from metadata supplied by the sample provider and were not determined by assay-based typing.

TCRbeta CDR3 regions were amplified from genomic DNA by means of the immunoSEQ Assay, a bias-controlled multiplex PCR. As for the authors' bioinformatics: The number of nucleated cells in each sample was estimated by amplification of reference gene primers within the assay. To quantify the absolute abundance of each unique TCRbeta CDR3 rearrangement, sequence reads were collapsed and filtered. Productive Simpson clonality was computed per sample as the square root of Simpson's diversity index over productive rearrangements. TCRdb provides this immuneACCESS table in a form limited to in-frame rearrangements. Some clones are lacking; in checked studies, under half of them reflect an unresolved V gene, and why the rest are absent is not known. V and J calls and clone size are those listed in that table; D and trimming were worked out from the DNA. The sample table shows about 380,000 clones, and about 90% are seen once. The ten largest clones add up to 2.5% to 3% of the sample.

Measured from the cysteine to the phenylalanine, the CDR3 is 15 residues long. The entry retains the CDR3 DNA only, 45 bases that are in frame from base 1. V is cut back by 8 bases and J by 4 bases, with 10 bases in the junction unmatched. Based on the germline V gene, the CDR1 and CDR2 sequences are MDHEN and SYDVKM. What the authors observed across the whole study: The amount of clinical and demographic metadata varied by source and participant and was provided uncurated.

About this clone itself: Its antigen is still unknown. Base qualities are not at hand, and no much larger clone is one base apart.

Enrolling through a virtual design, the prospective study's participants ranged in age from roughly 18 to 95 years and lived across approximately 25 United States geographic areas. In the prospective study, cohorts were assigned on the basis of participant-reported clinical history obtained from a screening survey and a study questionnaire. Recovered participants in ImmuneRACE Cohort 3 were defined by two consecutive negative NP/OP PCR tests, clearance by a healthcare professional, or resolution of symptoms. In the prospective study, mobile phlebotomists collected whole blood, serum and a nasopharyngeal or oropharyngeal swab from each participant. Prospective study participants could optionally give additional blood draws and questionnaires over a roughly two-month period. Prospective study blood samples were shipped either frozen or at room temperature before DNA extraction.

This chain is built from TRBV28 and TRBJ2-7, with 11 junctional bases fitting TRBD2. The sample comprised PBMCs or T cells enriched from blood (not recorded which). The source of this sequence is a woman aged 25-40 years who had recovered from COVID-19. At the DNA level, the sequence is TGTGCCAGCGGTGAAGGGGGGACTAGCGGTTACGAGCAGTACTTC. Its translation is CASGEGGTSGYEQYF.